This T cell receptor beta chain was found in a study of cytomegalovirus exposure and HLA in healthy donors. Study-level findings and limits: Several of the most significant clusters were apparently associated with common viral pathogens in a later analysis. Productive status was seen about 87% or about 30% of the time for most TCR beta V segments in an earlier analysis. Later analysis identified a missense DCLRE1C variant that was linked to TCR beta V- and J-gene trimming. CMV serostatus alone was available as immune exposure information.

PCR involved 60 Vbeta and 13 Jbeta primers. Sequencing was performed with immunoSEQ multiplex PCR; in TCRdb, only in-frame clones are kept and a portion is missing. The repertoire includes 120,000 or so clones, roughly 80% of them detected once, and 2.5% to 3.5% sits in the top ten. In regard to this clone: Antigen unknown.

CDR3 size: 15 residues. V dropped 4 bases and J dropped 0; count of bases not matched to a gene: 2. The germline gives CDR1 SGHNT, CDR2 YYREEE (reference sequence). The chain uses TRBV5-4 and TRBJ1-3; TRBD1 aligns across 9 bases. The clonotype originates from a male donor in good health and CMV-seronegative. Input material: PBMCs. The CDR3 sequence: CASSVDRGSGNTIYF. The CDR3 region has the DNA TGTGCCAGCAGCGTGGACAGGGGCTCTGGAAACACCATATATTTT.